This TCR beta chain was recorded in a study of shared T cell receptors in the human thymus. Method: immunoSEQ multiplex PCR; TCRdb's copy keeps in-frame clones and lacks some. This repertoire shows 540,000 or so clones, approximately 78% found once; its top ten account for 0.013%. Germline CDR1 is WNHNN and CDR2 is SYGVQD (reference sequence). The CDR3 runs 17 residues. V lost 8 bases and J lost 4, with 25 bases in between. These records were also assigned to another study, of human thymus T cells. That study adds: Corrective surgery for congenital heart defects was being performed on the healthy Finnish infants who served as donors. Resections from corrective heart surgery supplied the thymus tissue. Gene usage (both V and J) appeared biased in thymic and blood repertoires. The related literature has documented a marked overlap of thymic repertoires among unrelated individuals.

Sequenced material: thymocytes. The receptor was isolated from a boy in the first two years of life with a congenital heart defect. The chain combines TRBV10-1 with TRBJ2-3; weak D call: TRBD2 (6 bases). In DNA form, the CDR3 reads TGCGCCAGCGGATATTCCACCCCACCGGGGGAGGCAGATACGCAGTATTTT. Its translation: CASGYSTPPGEADTQYF.